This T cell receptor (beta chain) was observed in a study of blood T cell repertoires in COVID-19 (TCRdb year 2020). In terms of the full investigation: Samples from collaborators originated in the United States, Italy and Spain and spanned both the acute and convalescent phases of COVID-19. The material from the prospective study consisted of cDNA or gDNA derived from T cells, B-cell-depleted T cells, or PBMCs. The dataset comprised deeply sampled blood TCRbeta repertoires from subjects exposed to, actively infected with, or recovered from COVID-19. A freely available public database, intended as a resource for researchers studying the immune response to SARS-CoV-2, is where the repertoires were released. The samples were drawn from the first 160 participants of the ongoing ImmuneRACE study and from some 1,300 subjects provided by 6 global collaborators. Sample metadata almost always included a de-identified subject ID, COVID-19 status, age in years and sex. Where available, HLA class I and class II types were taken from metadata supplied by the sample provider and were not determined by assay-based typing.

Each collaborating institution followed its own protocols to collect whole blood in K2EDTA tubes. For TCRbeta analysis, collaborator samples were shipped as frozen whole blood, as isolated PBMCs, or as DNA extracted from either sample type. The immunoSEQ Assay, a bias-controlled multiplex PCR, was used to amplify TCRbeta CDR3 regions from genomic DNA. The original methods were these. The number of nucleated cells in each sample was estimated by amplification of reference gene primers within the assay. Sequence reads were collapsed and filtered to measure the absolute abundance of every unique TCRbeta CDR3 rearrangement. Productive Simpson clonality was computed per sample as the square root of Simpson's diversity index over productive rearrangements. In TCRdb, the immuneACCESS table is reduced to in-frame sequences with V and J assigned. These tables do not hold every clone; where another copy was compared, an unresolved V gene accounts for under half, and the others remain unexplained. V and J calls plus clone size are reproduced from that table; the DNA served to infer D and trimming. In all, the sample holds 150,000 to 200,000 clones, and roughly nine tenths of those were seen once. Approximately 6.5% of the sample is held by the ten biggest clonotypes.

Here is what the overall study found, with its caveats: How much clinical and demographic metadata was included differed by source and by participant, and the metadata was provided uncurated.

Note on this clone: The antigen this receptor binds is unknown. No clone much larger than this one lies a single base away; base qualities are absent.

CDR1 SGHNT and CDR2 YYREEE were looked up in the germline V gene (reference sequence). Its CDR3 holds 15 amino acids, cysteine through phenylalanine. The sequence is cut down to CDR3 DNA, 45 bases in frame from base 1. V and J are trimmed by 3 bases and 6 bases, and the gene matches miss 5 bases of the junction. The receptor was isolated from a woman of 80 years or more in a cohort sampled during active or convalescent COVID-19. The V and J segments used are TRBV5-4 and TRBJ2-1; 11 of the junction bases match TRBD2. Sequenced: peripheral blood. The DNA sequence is TGTGCCAGCAGCTGGATGACTAGCGGGGCCAATGAGCAGTTCTTC. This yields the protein CASSWMTSGANEQFF.